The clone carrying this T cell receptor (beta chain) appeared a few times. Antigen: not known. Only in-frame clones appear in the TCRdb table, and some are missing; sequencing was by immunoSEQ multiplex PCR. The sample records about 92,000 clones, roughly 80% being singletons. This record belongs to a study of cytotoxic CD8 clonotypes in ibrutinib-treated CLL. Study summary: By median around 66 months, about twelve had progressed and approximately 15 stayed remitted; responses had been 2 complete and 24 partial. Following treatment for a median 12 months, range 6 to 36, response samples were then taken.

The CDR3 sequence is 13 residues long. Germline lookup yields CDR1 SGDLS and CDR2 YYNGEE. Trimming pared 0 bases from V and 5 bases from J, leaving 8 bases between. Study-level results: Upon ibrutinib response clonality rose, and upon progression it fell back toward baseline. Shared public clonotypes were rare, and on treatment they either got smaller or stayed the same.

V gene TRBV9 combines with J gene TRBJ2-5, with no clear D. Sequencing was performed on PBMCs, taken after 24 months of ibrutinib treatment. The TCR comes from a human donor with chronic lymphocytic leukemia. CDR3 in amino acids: CASSVDTAETQYF. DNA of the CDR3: TGTGCCAGCAGCGTAGACACAGCGGAGACCCAGTACTTC.